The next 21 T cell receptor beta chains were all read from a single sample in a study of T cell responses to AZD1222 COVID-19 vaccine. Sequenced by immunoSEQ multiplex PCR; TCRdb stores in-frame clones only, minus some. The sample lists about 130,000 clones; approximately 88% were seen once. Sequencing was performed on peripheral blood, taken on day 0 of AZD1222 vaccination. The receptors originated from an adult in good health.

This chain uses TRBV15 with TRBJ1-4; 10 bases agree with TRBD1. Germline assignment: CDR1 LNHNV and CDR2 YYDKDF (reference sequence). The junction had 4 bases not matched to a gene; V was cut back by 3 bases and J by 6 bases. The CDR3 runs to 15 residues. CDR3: CATSRGDRGDEKLFF. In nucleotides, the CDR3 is TGTGCCACCAGCAGGGGGGACAGGGGCGATGAAAAACTGTTTTTT.

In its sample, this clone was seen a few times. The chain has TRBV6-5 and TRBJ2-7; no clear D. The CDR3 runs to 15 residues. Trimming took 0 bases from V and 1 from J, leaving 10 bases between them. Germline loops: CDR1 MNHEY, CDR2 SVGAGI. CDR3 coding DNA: TGTGCCAGCAGTTACTCGTCTTTGGGATCCTACGAGCAGTACTTC. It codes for CASSYSSLGSYEQYF.

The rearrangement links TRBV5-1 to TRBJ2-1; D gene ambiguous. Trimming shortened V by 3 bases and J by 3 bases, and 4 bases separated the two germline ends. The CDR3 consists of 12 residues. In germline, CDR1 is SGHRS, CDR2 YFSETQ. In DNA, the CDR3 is TGCGCCAGCAGCTCACTCTACAATGAGCAGTTCTTC. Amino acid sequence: CASSSLYNEQFF.

CDR3 coding DNA: TGTGCCAGCAGTTCTCTGATCCCACCGGCACCCCTCCACTTT. This codes for CASSSLIPPAPLHF. This chain joins TRBV27 and TRBJ1-6; D uncertain. This CDR3 has 14 residues. The V gene lost 4 bases and the J gene lost 11 bases, with 15 bases spanning the gap. Germline CDR1 MNHEY, CDR2 SMNVEV (reference sequence).

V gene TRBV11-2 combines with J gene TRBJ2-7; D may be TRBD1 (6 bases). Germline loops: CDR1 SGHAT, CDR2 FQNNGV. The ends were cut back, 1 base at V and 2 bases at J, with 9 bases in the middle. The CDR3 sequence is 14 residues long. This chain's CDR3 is CASSLVGGPYEQYF. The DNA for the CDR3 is TGTGCCAGCAGCTTAGTTGGGGGCCCCTACGAGCAGTACTTC.

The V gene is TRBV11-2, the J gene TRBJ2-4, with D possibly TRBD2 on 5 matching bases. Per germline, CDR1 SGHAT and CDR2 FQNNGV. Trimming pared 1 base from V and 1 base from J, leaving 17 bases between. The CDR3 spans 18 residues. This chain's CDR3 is CASSLGRGSAWAKNIQYF. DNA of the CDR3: TGTGCCAGCAGCTTAGGACGGGGATCGGCGTGGGCCAAAAACATTCAGTACTTC.

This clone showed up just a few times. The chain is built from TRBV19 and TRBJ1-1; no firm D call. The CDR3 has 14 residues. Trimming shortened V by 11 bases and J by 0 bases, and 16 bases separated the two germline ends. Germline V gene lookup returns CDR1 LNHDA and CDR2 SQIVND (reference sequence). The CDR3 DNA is TGTGCCGCCCAAGCAGCAGCCATGAACACTGAAGCTTTCTTT. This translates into CAAQAAAMNTEAFF.

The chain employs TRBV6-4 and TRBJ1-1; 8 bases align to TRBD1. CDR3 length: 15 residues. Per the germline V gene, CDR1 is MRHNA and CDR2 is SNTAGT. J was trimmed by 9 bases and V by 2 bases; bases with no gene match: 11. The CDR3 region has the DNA TGTGCCAGCAGTGACCCGACAGGGGCATTGTTTAAAGCTTTCTTT. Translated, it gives CASSDPTGALFKAFF.

The CDR3 DNA follows: TGTGCCAGCAGCTGGGCCTTGAACACTGAAGCTTTCTTT. Protein: CASSWALNTEAFF. The chain is built from TRBV5-4 and TRBJ1-1; D gene uncertain. Trimming shortened V by 3 bases and J by 0 bases, and 6 bases separated the two germline ends. The CDR3 extends over 13 amino acids. Germline V gene sequence: CDR1 SGHNT, CDR2 YYREEE (reference sequence).

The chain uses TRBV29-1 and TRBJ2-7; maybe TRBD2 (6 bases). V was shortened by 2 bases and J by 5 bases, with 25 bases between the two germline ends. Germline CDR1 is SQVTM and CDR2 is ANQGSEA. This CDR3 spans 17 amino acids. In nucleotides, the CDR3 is TGCAGCGTTGAACTTCCAGGGACTGGGATCTTAGTTGACGAGCAGTACTTC. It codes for CSVELPGTGILVDEQYF.

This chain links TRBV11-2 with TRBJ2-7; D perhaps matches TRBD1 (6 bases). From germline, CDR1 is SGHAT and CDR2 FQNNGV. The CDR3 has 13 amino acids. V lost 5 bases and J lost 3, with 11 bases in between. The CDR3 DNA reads TGTGCCAGCAGCACTGGGGGCCTCTACGAGCAGTACTTC. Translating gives CASSTGGLYEQYF.

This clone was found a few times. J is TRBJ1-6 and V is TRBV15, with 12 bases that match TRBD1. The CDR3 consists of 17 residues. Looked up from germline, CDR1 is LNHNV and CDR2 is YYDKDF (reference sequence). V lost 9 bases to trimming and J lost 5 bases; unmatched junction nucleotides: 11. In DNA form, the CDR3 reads TGTGCCACAGAACCGGGACAGGGGGCGCGGAATAATTCACCCCTCCACTTT. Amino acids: CATEPGQGARNNSPLHF.

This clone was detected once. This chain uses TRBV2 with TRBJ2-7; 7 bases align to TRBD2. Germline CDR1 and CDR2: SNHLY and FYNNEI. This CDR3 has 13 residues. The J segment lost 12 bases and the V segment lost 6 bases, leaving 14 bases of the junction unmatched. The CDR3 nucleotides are TGTGCCAGCAGACCTAGCGGCCCTATATTTGGGTACTTC. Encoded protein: CASRPSGPIFGYF.

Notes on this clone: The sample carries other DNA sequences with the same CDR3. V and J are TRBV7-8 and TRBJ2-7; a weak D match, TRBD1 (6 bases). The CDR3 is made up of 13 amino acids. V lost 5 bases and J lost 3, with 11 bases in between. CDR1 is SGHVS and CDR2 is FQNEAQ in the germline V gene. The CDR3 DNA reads TGTGCCAGCAGCCCGACAGGTGGCTACGAGCAGTACTTC. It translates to CASSPTGGYEQYF.

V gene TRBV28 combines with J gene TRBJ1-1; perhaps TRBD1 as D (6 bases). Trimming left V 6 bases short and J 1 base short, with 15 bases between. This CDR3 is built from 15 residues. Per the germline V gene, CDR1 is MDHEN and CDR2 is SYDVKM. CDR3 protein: CASRRGHQGNTEAFF. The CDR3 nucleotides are TGTGCCAGCAGACGGGGACACCAGGGGAACACTGAAGCTTTCTTT.

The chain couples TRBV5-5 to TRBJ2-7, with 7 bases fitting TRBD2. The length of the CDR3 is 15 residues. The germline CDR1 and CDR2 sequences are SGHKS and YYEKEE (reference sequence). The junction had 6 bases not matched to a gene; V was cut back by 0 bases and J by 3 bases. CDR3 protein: CASSLEGGLGYEQYF. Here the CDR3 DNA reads TGTGCCAGCAGCTTGGAGGGAGGGCTGGGCTACGAGCAGTACTTC.

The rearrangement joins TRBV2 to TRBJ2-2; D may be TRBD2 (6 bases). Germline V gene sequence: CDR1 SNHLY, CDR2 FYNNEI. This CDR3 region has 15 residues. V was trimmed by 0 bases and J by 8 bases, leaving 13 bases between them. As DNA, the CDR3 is TGTGCCAGCAGTGAAGCGGCCGGGACTCGAGGGGAGCTGTTTTTT. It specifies CASSEAAGTRGELFF.

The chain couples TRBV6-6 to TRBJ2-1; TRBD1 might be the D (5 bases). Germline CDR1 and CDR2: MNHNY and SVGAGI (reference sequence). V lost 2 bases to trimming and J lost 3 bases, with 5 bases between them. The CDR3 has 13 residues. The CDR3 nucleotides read TGTGCCAGCAGTTACGACAGCTACAATGAGCAGTTCTTC. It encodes CASSYDSYNEQFF.

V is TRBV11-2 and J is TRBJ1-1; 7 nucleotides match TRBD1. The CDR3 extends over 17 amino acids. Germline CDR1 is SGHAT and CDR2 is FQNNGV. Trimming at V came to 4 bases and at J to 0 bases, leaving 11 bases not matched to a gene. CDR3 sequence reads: CASSYKRMTGMNTEAFF. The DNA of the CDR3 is TGTGCCAGCAGCTACAAAAGGATGACAGGGATGAACACTGAAGCTTTCTTT. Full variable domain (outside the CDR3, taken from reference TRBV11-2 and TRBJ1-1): EAGVAQSPRYKIIEKRQSVAFWCNPISGHATLYWYQQILGQGPKLLIQFQNNGVVDDSQLPKDRFSAERLKGVDSTLKIQPAKLEDSAVYLCASSYKRMTGMNTEAFFGQGTRLTVV.

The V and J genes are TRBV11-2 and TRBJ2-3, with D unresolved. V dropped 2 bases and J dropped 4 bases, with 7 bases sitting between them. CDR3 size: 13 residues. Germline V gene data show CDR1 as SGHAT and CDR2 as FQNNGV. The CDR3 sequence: CASSLRRADTQYF. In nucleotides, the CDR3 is TGTGCCAGCAGCTTAAGAAGGGCAGATACGCAGTATTTT.

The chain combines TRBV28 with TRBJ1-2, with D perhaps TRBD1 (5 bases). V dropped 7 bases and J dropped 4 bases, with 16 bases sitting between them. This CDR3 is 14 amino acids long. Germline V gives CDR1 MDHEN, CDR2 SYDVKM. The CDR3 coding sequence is TGTGCCAGCAACCCTCTGGGGGGTTCCTATGGCTACACCTTC. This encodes CASNPLGGSYGYTF.